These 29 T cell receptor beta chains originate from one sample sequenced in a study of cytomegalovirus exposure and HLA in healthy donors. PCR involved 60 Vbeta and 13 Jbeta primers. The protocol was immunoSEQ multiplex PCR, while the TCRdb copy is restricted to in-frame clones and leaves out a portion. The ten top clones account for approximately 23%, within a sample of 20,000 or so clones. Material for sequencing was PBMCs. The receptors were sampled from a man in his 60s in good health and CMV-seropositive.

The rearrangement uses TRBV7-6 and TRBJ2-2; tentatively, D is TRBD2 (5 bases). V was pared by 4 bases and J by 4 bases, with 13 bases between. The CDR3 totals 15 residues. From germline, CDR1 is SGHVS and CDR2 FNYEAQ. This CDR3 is CASSSRTQTTGELFF. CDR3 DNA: TGTGCCAGCAGCTCCAGGACTCAAACCACCGGGGAGCTGTTTTTT.

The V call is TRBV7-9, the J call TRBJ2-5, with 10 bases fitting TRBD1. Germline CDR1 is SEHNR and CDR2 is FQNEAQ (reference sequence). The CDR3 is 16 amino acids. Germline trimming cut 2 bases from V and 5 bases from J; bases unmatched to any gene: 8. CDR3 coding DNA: TGTGCCAGCAGCTTAATGGGGACAGGGGTGAGGGAGACCCAGTACTTC. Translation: CASSLMGTGVRETQYF.

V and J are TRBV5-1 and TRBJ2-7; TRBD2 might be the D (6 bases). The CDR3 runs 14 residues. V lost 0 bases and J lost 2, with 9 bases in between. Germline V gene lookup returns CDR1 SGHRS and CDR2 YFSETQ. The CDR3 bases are TGCGCCAGCAGCTTGGATCTAGCGACCTACGAGCAGTACTTC. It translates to CASSLDLATYEQYF.

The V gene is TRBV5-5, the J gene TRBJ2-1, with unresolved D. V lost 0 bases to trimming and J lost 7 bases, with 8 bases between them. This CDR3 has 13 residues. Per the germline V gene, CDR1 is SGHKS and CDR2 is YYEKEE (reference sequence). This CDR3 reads CASSLGGMNEQFF. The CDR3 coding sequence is TGTGCCAGCAGCTTGGGTGGCATGAATGAGCAGTTCTTC.

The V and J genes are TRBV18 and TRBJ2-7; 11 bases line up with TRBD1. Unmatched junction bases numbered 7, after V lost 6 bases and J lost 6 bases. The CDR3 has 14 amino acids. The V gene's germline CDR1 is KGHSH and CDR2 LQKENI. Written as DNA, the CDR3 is TGTGCCAGCTCGTCCGGACAGGGGGCTGTCGAGCAGTACTTC. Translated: CASSSGQGAVEQYF.

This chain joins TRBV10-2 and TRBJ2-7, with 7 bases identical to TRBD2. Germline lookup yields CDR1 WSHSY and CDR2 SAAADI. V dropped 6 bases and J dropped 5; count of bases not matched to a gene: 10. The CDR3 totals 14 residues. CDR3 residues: CASRGGFPSNEQYF. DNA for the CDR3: TGCGCCAGCAGGGGGGGGTTCCCAAGCAACGAGCAGTACTTC.

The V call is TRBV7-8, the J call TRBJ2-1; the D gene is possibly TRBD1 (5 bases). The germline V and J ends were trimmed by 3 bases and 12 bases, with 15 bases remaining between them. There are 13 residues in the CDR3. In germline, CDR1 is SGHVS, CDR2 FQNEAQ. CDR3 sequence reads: CASSFGAQGGQFF. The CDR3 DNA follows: TGTGCCAGCAGCTTTGGGGCCCAGGGTGGGCAGTTCTTC.

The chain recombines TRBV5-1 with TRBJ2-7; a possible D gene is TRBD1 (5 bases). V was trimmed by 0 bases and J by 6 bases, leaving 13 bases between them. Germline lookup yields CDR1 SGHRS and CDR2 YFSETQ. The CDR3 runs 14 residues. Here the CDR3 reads CASSLDRISGEQYF. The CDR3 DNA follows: TGCGCCAGCAGCTTGGACAGGATATCGGGCGAGCAGTACTTC.

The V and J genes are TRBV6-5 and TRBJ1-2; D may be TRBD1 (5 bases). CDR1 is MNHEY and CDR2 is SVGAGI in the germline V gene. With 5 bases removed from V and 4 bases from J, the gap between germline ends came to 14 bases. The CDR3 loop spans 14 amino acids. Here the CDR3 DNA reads TGTGCCAGCAGTACCCCTGACAGTCGCTATGGCTACACCTTC. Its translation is CASSTPDSRYGYTF.

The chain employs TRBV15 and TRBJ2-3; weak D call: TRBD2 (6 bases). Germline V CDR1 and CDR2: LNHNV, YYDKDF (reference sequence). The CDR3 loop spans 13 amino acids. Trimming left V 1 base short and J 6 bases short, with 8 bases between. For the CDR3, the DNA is TGTGCCACCAGCAGAGGGAGGGAGGATACGCAGTATTTT. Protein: CATSRGREDTQYF.

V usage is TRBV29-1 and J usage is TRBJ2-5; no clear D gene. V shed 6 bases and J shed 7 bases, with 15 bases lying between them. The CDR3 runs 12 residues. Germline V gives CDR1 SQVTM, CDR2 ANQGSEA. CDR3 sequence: CSVPESASTQYF. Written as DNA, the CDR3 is TGCAGCGTCCCCGAGTCCGCTTCGACCCAGTACTTC. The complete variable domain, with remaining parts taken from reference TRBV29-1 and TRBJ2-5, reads SAVISQKPSRDICQRGTSLTIQCQVDSQVTMMFWYRQQPGQSLTLIATANQGSEATYESGFVIDKFPISRPNLTFSTLTVSNMSPEDSSIYLCSVPESASTQYFGPGTRLLVL.

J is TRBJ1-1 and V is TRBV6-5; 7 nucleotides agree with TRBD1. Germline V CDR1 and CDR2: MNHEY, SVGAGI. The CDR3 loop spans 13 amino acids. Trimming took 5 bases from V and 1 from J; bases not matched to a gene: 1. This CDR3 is CASSRQGNTEAFF. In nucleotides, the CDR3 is TGTGCCAGCAGTCGACAGGGGAACACTGAAGCTTTCTTT.

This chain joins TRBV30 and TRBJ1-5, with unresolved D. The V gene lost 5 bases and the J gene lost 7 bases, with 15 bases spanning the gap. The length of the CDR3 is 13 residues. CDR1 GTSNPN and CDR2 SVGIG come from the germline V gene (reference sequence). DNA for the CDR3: TGTGCCTGGGACCCGGGGTTGGGGCAGCCCCAGCATTTT. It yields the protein CAWDPGLGQPQHF. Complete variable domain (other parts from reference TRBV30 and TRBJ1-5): SQTIHQWPATLVQPVGSPLSLECTVEGTSNPNLYWYRQAAGRGLQLLFYSVGIGQISSEVPQNLSASRPQDRQFILSSKKLLLSDSGFYLCAWDPGLGQPQHFGDGTRLSIL.

CDR3 amino acids: CASSPGQRSYGYTF. The CDR3 DNA sequence: TGTGCCAGCTCACCGGGACAGAGAAGCTATGGCTACACCTTC. This sequence joins TRBV18 and TRBJ1-2, with 7 nucleotides matching TRBD1. Trimming removed 3 bases from V and 4 bases from J; junction bases left unmatched: 5. The germline CDR1 and CDR2 sequences are KGHSH and LQKENI. There are 14 residues in the CDR3.

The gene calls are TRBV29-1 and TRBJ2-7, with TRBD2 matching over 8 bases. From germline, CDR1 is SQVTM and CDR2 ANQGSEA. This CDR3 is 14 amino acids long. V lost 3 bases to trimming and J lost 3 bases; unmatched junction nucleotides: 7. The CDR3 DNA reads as TGCAGCGTTGACCGAGCGGGGGCTGGCTACGAGCAGTACTTC. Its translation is CSVDRAGAGYEQYF.

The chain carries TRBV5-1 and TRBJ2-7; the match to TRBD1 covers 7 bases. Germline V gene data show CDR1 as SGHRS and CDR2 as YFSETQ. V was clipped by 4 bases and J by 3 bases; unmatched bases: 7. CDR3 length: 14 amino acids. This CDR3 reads CASSPQGEYYEQYF. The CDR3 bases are TGCGCCAGCAGCCCCCAGGGGGAGTACTACGAGCAGTACTTC.

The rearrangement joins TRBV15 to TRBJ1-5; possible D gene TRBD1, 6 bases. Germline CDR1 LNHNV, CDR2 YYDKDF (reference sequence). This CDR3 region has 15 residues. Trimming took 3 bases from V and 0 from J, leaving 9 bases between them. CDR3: CATSRDRISNQPQHF. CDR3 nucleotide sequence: TGTGCCACCAGCAGGGACAGAATTAGCAATCAGCCCCAGCATTTT.

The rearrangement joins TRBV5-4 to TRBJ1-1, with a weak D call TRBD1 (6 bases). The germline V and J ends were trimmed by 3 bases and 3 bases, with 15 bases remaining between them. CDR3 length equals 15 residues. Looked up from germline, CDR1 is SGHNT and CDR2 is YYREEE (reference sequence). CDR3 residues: CASSSKQGIDTEAFF. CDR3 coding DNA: TGTGCCAGCAGCTCAAAACAGGGTATTGACACTGAAGCTTTCTTT.

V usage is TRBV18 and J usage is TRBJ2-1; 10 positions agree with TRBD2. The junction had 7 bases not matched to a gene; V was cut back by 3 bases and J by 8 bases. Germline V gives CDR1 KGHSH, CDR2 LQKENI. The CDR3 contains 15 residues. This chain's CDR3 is CASSPGTSEIHEQFF. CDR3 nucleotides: TGTGCCAGCTCACCCGGGACTAGCGAAATCCATGAGCAGTTCTTC.

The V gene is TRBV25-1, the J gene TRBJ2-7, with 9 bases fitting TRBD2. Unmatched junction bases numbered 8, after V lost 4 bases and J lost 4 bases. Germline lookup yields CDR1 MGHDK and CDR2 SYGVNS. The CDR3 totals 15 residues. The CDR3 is CASSAHGTSKYEQYF. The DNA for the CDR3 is TGTGCCAGCAGTGCCCACGGGACTAGCAAATACGAGCAGTACTTC.

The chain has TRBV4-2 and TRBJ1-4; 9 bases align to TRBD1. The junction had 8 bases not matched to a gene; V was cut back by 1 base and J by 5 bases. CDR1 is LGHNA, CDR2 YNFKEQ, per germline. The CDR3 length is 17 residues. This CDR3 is CASSQVETGGRNEKLFF. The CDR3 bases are TGTGCCAGCAGCCAAGTTGAGACAGGGGGTCGCAATGAAAAACTGTTTTTT.

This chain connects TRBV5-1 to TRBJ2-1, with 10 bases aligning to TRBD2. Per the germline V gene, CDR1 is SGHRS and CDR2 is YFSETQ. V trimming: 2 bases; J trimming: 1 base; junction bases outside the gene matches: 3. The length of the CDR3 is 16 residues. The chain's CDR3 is CASSFSSGSSYNEQFF. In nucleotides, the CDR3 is TGCGCCAGCAGCTTTTCTAGCGGGAGTTCCTACAATGAGCAGTTCTTC.

In nucleotides, the CDR3 is TGCGCCAGCAGCCGACAGGGCGGCTATGGCTACACCTTC. It translates to CASSRQGGYGYTF. The chain recombines TRBV4-1 with TRBJ1-2; 7 bases fit TRBD1. Germline V gene lookup returns CDR1 MGHRA and CDR2 YSYEKL. V lost 4 bases to trimming and J lost 4 bases; unmatched junction nucleotides: 3. This CDR3 region has 13 residues.

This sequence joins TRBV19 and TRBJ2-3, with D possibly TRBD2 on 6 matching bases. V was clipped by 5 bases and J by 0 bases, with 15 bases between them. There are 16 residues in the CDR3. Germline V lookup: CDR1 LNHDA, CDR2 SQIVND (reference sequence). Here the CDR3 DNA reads TGTGCCAGTAGTTTGGGGGGTATACCTAGCACAGATACGCAGTATTTT. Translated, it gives CASSLGGIPSTDTQYF.

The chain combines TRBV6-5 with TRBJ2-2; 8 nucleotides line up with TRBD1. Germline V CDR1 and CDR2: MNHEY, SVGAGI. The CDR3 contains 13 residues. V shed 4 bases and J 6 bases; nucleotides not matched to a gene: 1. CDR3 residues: CASSLTGAGELFF. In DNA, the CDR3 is TGTGCCAGCAGTTTGACAGGGGCCGGGGAGCTGTTTTTT.

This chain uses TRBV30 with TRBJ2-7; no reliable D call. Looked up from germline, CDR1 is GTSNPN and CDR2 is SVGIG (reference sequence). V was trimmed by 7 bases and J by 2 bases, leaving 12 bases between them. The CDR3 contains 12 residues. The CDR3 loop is CALSTKTYEQYF. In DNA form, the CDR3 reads TGTGCCTTATCGACAAAAACCTACGAGCAGTACTTC.

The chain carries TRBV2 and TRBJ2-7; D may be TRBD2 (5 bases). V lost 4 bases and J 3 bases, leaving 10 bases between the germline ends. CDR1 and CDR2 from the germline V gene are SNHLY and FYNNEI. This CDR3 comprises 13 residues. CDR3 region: CASSAGFNYEQYF. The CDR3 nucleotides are TGTGCCAGCAGTGCGGGATTCAACTACGAGCAGTACTTC.

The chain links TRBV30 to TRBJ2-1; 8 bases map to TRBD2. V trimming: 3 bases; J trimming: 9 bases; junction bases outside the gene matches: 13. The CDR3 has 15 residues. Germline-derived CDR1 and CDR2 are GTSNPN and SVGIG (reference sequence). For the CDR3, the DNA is TGTGCCTGGAGCGCCCGGGCGGGAGGTTGGGGTGAGCAGTTCTTC. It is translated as CAWSARAGGWGEQFF.

As DNA, the CDR3 is TGTGCCAGCAGACAACAGCGGGATTCCTACGAGCAGTACTTC. Translation: CASRQQRDSYEQYF. The rearrangement links TRBV6-6 to TRBJ2-7, with 7 bases matching TRBD2. The CDR3 is 14 residues long. The V segment lost 6 bases and the J segment 1 base; nucleotides outside the gene matches: 6. Germline lookup yields CDR1 MNHNY and CDR2 SVGAGI (reference sequence).